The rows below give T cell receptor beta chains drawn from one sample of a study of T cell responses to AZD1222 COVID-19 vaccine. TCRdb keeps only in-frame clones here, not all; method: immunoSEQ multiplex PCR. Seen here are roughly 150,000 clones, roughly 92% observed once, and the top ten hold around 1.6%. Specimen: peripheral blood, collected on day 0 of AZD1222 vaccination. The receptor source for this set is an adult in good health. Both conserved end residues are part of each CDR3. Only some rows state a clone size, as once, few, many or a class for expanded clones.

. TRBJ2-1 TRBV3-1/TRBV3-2 CASSQRSNEQFF
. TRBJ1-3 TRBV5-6 CASSLGGHLTNSGNTIYF
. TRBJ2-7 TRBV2 CASRPGLGTYEQYF
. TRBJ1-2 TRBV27 CASSQQPGQSYGYTF
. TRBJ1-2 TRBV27 CASRYARDSRGYGYTF
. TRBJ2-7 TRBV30 CAWSVAGPNEQYF
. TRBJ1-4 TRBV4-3 CASSQELGKDEKLFF
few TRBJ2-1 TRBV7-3 CASSPSGDTLYNEQFF
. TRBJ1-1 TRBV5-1 CASSLGHQNTEAFF
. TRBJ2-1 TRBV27 CASSLRVQSAEQFF
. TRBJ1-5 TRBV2 CASAGGGGNQPQHF
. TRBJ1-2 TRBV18 CASSPRVPGRRYMGYTF
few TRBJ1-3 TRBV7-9 CASSQGRGSSGNTIYF
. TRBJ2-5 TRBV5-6 CASSSGAGGQETQYF
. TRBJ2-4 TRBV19 CASSRDRANIQYF
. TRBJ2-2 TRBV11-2 CASGMVGELFF
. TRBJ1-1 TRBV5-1 CASSFGDGEAFF
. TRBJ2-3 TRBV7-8 CASSLGLGTRRTDTQYF
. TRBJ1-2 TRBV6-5 CASKRTGTGVYGYTF
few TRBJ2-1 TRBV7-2 CASSTRGGNNEQFF
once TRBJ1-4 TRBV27 CASSLTGATNEKLFF
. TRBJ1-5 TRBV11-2 CASSLSRNQPQHF
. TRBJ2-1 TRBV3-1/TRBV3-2 CASSHDNRANNEQFF
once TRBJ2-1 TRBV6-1 CASSVGTSGRNHEQFF
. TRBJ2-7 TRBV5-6 CASSWSSGEQYF
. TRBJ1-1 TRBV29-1 CSVGSGQNTEAFF
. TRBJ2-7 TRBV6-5 CASSYSLGIEQYF
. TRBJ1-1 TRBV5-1 CASSLQTMNTEAFF
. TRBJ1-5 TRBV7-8 CASSLVRGPYSNQPQHF
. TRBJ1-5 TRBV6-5 CASGQGSNQPQHF
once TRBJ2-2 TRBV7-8 CASSLAGNTGELFF
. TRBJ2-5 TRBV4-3 CASSQAETQYF
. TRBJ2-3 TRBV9 CASSVGPGDSFTDTQYF
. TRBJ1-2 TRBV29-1 CSGGGGNYGYTF
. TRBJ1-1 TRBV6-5 CASRWTGNTEAFF
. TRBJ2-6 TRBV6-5 CASSYSTTSGANVLTF
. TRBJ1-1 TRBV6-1 CASSEAGRWTEAFF
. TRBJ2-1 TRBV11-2 CASSLLTGSGGEQFF
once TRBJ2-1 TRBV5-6 CASSLTGVHEQFF
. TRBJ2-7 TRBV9 CASSVSSGRSYEQYF
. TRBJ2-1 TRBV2 CASSDSGIGQFF